The next 8 T cell receptor beta chains were all read from a single sample in a study of shared clonotypes between healthy human individuals (dated by TCRdb to the early 2020s). Library creation used the immunoSEQ multiplex PCR assay. This immuneACCESS table, as held by TCRdb, lists in-frame sequences with V and J called but not all clones. Of the missing ones, under half trace to an unresolved V gene in checked studies; the others have no known cause. The sample records about 2,500,000 clones, around 94% of which are singletons. The ten largest clones represent over 0.12% of the sample. What was sequenced was naive CD4+ T cells sorted from blood. Reading the label with the study, this specimen's cell subset or site is: CD45RA+ positively selected. Receptors originate from a man between 18 and 35 years old in good health.

In its sample, this clone was seen a few times. Other DNA sequences within the sample encode an identical CDR3. This chain uses TRBV5-1 with TRBJ1-2; tentative D call: TRBD1 (5 bases). Germline-derived CDR1 and CDR2 are SGHRS and YFSETQ. Trimming shortened V by 0 bases and J by 3 bases, and 6 bases separated the two germline ends. This CDR3 is 13 amino acids long. CDR3 in DNA: TGCGCCAGCAGCTTGGAAGGGGACTATGGCTACACCTTC. This translates into CASSLEGDYGYTF.

The chain is built from TRBV13 and TRBJ1-2, with 9 bases that match TRBD1. Germline V gene data show CDR1 as PRHDT and CDR2 as FYEKMQ (reference sequence). The CDR3 length is 13 residues. Trimming removed 4 bases from V and 4 bases from J; junction bases left unmatched: 1. The CDR3 nucleotides read TGTGCCAGCAGCTCACAGGGGGCCTATGGCTACACCTTC. This sequence encodes CASSSQGAYGYTF.

The chain recombines TRBV7-2 with TRBJ2-1, with TRBD2 matching 14 bases. Germline V gives CDR1 SGHTA, CDR2 FQGNSA. V lost 4 bases and J lost 6; bases outside the gene matches: 8. The CDR3 has 17 amino acids. This chain's CDR3 is CASSSIGLAGGGNEQFF. CDR3 bases: TGTGCCAGCAGCTCTATCGGACTAGCGGGAGGAGGCAATGAGCAGTTCTTC.

About this clone itself: Other nucleotide sequences from this sample produce the same CDR3. V gene TRBV27 combines with J gene TRBJ1-6; D not certain. Germline V gene data show CDR1 as MNHEY and CDR2 as SMNVEV (reference sequence). There are 14 residues in the CDR3. Trimming removed 4 bases at V and 0 bases at J, with 4 bases between. The CDR3 loop is CASSSGSYNSPLHF. CDR3 DNA: TGTGCCAGCAGTTCGGGCTCCTATAATTCACCCCTCCACTTT.

Comments on this clone: Other DNA sequences within the sample encode an identical CDR3. CDR3 DNA sequence: TGTGCCATCTCACCTCAGGGCACTGAAGCTTTCTTT. This sequence encodes CAISPQGTEAFF. The chain employs TRBV10-3 and TRBJ1-1; D is perhaps TRBD1 (5 bases). Trimming took off 8 bases at V and 4 bases at J, with 11 bases between the two ends. CDR1 and CDR2 (germline): ENHRY, SYGVKD. CDR3 length equals 12 residues.

The rearrangement joins TRBV2 to TRBJ2-4, with 8 positions matching TRBD2. The CDR3 consists of 14 residues. CDR1 and CDR2 (germline): SNHLY, FYNNEI. The junction had 9 bases not matched to a gene; V was cut back by 5 bases and J by 9 bases. CDR3 loop: CASSLGLAEGIQYF. DNA for the CDR3: TGTGCCAGCAGTCTTGGACTAGCTGAAGGCATTCAGTACTTC.

The genes are TRBV29-1 and TRBJ2-3; TRBD2 agrees at 11 bases. J lost 4 bases, V lost 5 bases, and 20 bases had no gene match. Germline V lookup: CDR1 SQVTM, CDR2 ANQGSEA. CDR3 size: 19 residues. The CDR3 loop is CSVSGRERLAGLVPDTQYF. CDR3 coding DNA: TGCAGCGTTAGTGGGAGGGAAAGACTAGCGGGACTGGTTCCAGATACGCAGTATTTT.

This clone occurred once. The CDR3: CASSREGTQNTGELFF. The CDR3 bases are TGCGCCAGCAGCCGGGAGGGGACACAGAACACCGGGGAGCTGTTTTTT. The chain employs TRBV5-1 and TRBJ2-2; 8 nucleotides align to TRBD2. V lost 4 bases and J lost 1; bases outside the gene matches: 6. Germline V CDR1 and CDR2: SGHRS, YFSETQ. CDR3 size: 16 residues.